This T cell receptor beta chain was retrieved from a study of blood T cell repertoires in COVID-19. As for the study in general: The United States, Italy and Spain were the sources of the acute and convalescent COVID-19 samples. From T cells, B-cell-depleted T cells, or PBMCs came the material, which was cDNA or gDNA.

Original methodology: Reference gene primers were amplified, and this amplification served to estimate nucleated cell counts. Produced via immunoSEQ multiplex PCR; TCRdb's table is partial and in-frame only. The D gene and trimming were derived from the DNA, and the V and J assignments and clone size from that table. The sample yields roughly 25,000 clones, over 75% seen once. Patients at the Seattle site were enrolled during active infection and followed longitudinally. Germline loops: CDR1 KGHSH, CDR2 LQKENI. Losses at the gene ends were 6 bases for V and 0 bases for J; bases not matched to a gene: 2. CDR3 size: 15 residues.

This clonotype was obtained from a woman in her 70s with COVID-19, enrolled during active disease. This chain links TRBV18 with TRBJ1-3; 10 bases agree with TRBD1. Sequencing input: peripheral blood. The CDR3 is CASSGTGDSGNTIYF. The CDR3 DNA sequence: TGTGCCAGCTCGGGGACAGGGGACTCTGGAAACACCATATATTTT.